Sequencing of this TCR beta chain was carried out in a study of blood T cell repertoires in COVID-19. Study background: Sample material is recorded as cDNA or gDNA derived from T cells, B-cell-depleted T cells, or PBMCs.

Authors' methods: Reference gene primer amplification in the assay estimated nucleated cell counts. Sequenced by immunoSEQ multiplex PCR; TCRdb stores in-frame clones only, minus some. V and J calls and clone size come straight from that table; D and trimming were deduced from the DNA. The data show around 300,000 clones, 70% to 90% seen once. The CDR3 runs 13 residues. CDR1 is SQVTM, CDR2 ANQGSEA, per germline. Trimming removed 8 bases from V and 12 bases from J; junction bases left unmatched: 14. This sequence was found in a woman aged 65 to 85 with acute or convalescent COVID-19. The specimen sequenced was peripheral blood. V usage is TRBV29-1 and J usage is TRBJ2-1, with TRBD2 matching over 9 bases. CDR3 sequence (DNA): TGCAGCACCCAACGCCCGACTAGCGGTACGCAGTTCTTC. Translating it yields CSTQRPTSGTQFF.